The 29 T cell receptor beta chains below come from one sample, sequenced in a study of T cell repertoires in cytomegalovirus infection. TCRdb reanalysed the reads using MiXCR and keeps one entry per CDR3 protein. The table includes about 310,000 distinct CDR3 sequences, about a sixth detected once. Sequencing used PBMCs. Receptors originate from a human donor in good health (CMV status not recorded). Some clones in this sample may be carry-over from other donors' samples.

This chain links TRBV20-1 with TRBJ1-1; 7 bases match TRBD1. From germline, CDR1 is DFQATT and CDR2 SNEGSKA (reference sequence). This CDR3 has 16 amino acids. J gave up 6 bases and V 0 bases, and 13 bases lay outside the gene matches. The CDR3 region is CSARDAQGQEDPEAFF. The CDR3 DNA reads TGCAGTGCTAGAGATGCCCAAGGACAGGAGGATCCTGAAGCTTTCTTT.

This clonotype was seen repeatedly, ten times or more. This chain joins TRBV4-2 and TRBJ1-5; unclear D gene. This CDR3 is built from 12 residues. The germline V gene encodes CDR1 LGHNA and CDR2 YNFKEQ. Trimming pared 0 bases from V and 15 bases from J, leaving 12 bases between. Here the CDR3 reads CASSQEEGARHF. CDR3 DNA: TGTGCCAGCAGCCAAGAGGAAGGCGCAAGGCATTTT.

This chain links TRBV7-2 with TRBJ1-2, with D possibly TRBD1 on 6 matching bases. Trimming pared 1 base from V and 8 bases from J, leaving 17 bases between. CDR3 length: 15 amino acids. In germline, CDR1 is SGHTA, CDR2 FQGNSA. The CDR3 sequence: CASSLGGGPFEGYTF. CDR3 in DNA: TGTGCCAGCAGCTTAGGGGGGGGGCCTTTTGAAGGCTACACCTTC.

A note on this clonotype: A much larger clone lies one base from this, so it may be a read error. The J gene is TRBJ1-3, the V gene TRBV6-2 or TRBV6-3; D perhaps matches TRBD1 (5 bases). In germline, CDR1 is MNHEY, CDR2 SVGEGT. There are 14 residues in the CDR3. DNA of the CDR3: TGTGCCAGCAAAGGGGCGCTATCTGGAAACACCATATTTTTT. Translated: CASKGALSGNTIFF.

The V gene is TRBV27, the J gene TRBJ2-1, with D tentatively TRBD2 (6 bases). Germline V gene data show CDR1 as MNHEY and CDR2 as SMNVEV (reference sequence). V was trimmed by 3 bases and J by 10 bases, leaving 19 bases between them. The CDR3 runs to 15 residues. CDR3 nucleotide sequence: TGTGCCAGCAGTTTGGGGGGTACGCTTGTGGGGGAGCAGTTCTTC. Its translation is CASSLGGTLVGEQFF.

The chain uses TRBV20-1 and TRBJ1-3, with 8 bases aligning to TRBD1. V lost 0 bases, J lost 0 bases, and 7 bases stayed unmatched. Germline V lookup: CDR1 DFQATT, CDR2 SNEGSKA (reference sequence). The length of the CDR3 is 17 residues. The CDR3 spells CSARDAGQASSGNTIYF. The CDR3 region has the DNA TGCAGTGCTAGAGATGCGGGACAGGCGTCCTCTGGAAACACCATATATTTT.

The rearrangement joins TRBV19 to TRBJ2-1; TRBD2 is a possible D gene (6 bases). The V and J ends lost 1 base and 10 bases respectively, with 17 bases between them. Germline V lookup: CDR1 LNHDA, CDR2 SQIVND (reference sequence). The CDR3 extends over 15 amino acids. The CDR3 loop is CASSIGAGRLGEQFF. CDR3 sequence (DNA): TGTGCCAGTAGTATAGGTGCAGGGAGGTTAGGAGAGCAGTTCTTC.

This clonotype was found many times. This chain uses TRBV20-1 with TRBJ2-5, with 8 bases matching TRBD1. CDR1 DFQATT and CDR2 SNEGSKA come from the germline V gene (reference sequence). V dropped 0 bases and J dropped 4; count of bases not matched to a gene: 4. The CDR3 is made up of 14 amino acids. CDR3 sequence: CSARDLGQAETQYF. CDR3 nucleotides: TGCAGTGCTAGAGATCTGGGACAGGCAGAGACCCAGTACTTC.

This chain uses TRBV7-6 with TRBJ1-5; D gene uncertain. The germline V and J ends were trimmed by 0 bases and 1 base, with 4 bases remaining between them. Germline CDR1 is SGHVS and CDR2 is FNYEAQ. There are 14 residues in the CDR3. The CDR3 nucleotides read TGTGCCAGCAGCTTAGCTCTGAGCAATCAGCCCCAGCATTTT. Its protein is CASSLALSNQPQHF.

This clonotype was picked up a small number of times. The V gene is TRBV5-4, the J gene TRBJ2-4, with a possible D match to TRBD1 (6 bases). The CDR3 is 15 residues long. Germline assignment: CDR1 SGHNT and CDR2 YYREEE (reference sequence). Trimming shortened V by 2 bases and J by 5 bases, and 14 bases separated the two germline ends. CDR3 DNA sequence: TGTGCCAGCAGCTTAGGACAGTCCCCCGAAAACATTCAGTACTTC. This gives the protein CASSLGQSPENIQYF.

The chain joins TRBV20-1 to TRBJ1-2; the match to TRBD1 covers 9 bases. After removal of 2 bases from V and 6 bases from J, the junction contained 10 bases not matched to a gene. The length of the CDR3 is 15 residues. Germline CDR1 reads DFQATT; CDR2 reads SNEGSKA (reference sequence). The CDR3 region is CSARSRDREGDGYTF. CDR3 DNA sequence: TGCAGTGCTAGATCCCGGGACAGGGAGGGTGATGGCTACACCTTC.

V is TRBV7-2 and J is TRBJ1-2; tentative D call: TRBD1 (6 bases). The CDR3 is made up of 16 amino acids. Germline assignment: CDR1 SGHTA and CDR2 FQGNSA. Deletions cut 2 bases from V and 8 bases from J, with 21 bases between. Here the CDR3 DNA reads TGTGCCAGCAGCTTATTGCGGGGGGGGGGCGCGAGGGGCTACACCTTC. Its protein product is CASSLLRGGGARGYTF.

Worth noting for this clonotype: A much larger clone lies one base from this, so it may be a read error. The gene calls are TRBV7-2 and TRBJ2-2; TRBD1 matches 8 bases. Per germline, CDR1 SGHTA and CDR2 FQGNSA. The CDR3 has 15 residues. CDR3 in DNA: TGTGCCAGCAGCAAGACAGGGGCGGGCACCGGGGAGCTGTTGTTT. Its translation is CASSKTGAGTGELLF.

This clonotype was seen many times. This chain uses TRBV7-8 with TRBJ2-7; 7 bases fit TRBD1. V lost 0 bases to trimming and J lost 1 base; unmatched junction nucleotides: 3. CDR1 and CDR2 (germline): SGHVS, FQNEAQ. The CDR3 length is 15 residues. The DNA for the CDR3 is TGTGCCAGCAGCTTAGCGCGGACAGGATCCTACGAGCAGTACTTC. It encodes CASSLARTGSYEQYF.

This rearrangement joins TRBV6-2 or TRBV6-3 to TRBJ2-7, with 7 bases matching TRBD1. Losses at the gene ends were 2 bases for V and 3 bases for J; bases not matched to a gene: 4. Germline CDR1 reads MNHEY; CDR2 reads SVGEGT. This CDR3 contains 14 residues. CDR3 sequence: CASSYLRQGYEQYF. CDR3 DNA sequence: TGTGCCAGCAGTTACCTCCGACAGGGCTACGAGCAGTACTTC.

This clonotype was observed many times. The chain couples TRBV19 to TRBJ1-1, with TRBD1 matching over 7 bases. J gave up 0 bases and V 3 bases, and 16 bases lay outside the gene matches. Germline lookup yields CDR1 LNHDA and CDR2 SQIVND (reference sequence). CDR3 length: 19 amino acids. CDR3 residues: CASSIRTHRDSYMNTEAFF. Written as DNA, the CDR3 is TGTGCCAGTAGTATCCGAACGCACCGGGACAGCTACATGAACACTGAAGCTTTCTTT.

The J gene is TRBJ2-5, the V gene TRBV20-1; perhaps TRBD1 as D (6 bases). The CDR3 length is 14 residues. The germline gives CDR1 DFQATT, CDR2 SNEGSKA (reference sequence). Between the trimmed V and J ends, which lost 3 bases and 0 bases, there was a span of 11 bases. CDR3 region: CSASVRGNQETQYF. CDR3 in DNA: TGCAGTGCTAGTGTTAGGGGGAACCAAGAGACCCAGTACTTC.

This rearrangement joins TRBV2 to TRBJ2-2; maybe TRBD1 (6 bases). The CDR3 is 14 amino acids. Germline V gene sequence: CDR1 SNHLY, CDR2 FYNNEI. Trimming removed 6 bases at V and 3 bases at J, with 11 bases between. CDR3 residues: CASRGDTDTGELFF. DNA for the CDR3: TGTGCCAGCAGGGGGGACACCGACACCGGGGAGCTGTTTTTT.

About this clonotype: A much larger clone lies one base from this, so it may be a read error. This chain joins TRBV11-2 and TRBJ2-7; 8 bases are a match to TRBD2. Looked up from germline, CDR1 is SGHAT and CDR2 is FQNNGV. This CDR3 has 15 residues. The V segment lost 3 bases and the J segment 2 bases; nucleotides outside the gene matches: 6. CDR3 nucleotide sequence: TGTGCCAGCAGCTTTCCCGGGGGGGGGGCCTACGAGCAGTACTTC. It translates to CASSFPGGGAYEQYF.

The table lists this clonotype with a few counts. The chain uses TRBV6-2 or TRBV6-3 and TRBJ1-2, with TRBD1 matching over 7 bases. V was clipped by 4 bases and J by 6 bases; unmatched bases: 8. The CDR3 contains 14 residues. The germline V gene has CDR1 MNHEY and CDR2 SVGEGT. The CDR3 nucleotides read TGTGCCAGCAGTTTCTACCGGGACAGTGATGGCTACACCTTC. Protein sequence: CASSFYRDSDGYTF.

Many counts were recorded for this clonotype. The V call is TRBV7-9, the J call TRBJ2-5; 9 bases agree with TRBD1. The length of the CDR3 is 15 residues. Germline CDR1 reads SEHNR; CDR2 reads FQNEAQ (reference sequence). With V trimmed by 0 bases and J by 4 bases, 3 bases remained unmatched. The CDR3 DNA follows: TGTGCCAGCAGCTTAGCTACAGGGGGCTCAGAGACCCAGTACTTC. Amino acids: CASSLATGGSETQYF.

This chain links TRBV2 with TRBJ2-2; D is undetermined. Germline V gives CDR1 SNHLY, CDR2 FYNNEI. Trimming cost V 2 bases and J 3 bases, with 16 bases left between them. This CDR3 contains 17 residues. The CDR3: CASSELAKRVYTGELFF. Here the CDR3 DNA reads TGTGCCAGCAGTGAATTGGCCAAAAGGGTTTACACCGGGGAGCTGTTTTTT.

Many counts were recorded for this clonotype. The chain combines TRBV24-1 with TRBJ2-5; TRBD1 matches at 7 bases. Germline V lookup: CDR1 KGHDR, CDR2 SFDVKD. The CDR3 sequence is 15 residues long. J lost 3 bases, V lost 4 bases, and 7 bases had no gene match. The CDR3 region is CATSDKGQAEETQYF. DNA for the CDR3: TGTGCCACCAGTGACAAAGGACAGGCCGAAGAGACCCAGTACTTC.

This clonotype was found a few times. This rearrangement joins TRBV5-1 to TRBJ1-1, with D hard to call. The CDR3 runs 14 residues. Trimming stripped 4 bases from V and 1 base from J, with 11 bases between. Germline V gives CDR1 SGHRS, CDR2 YFSETQ. As DNA, the CDR3 is TGCGCCAGCAGCCCTGGGCACCCGAACACTGAAGCTTTCTTT. Its protein is CASSPGHPNTEAFF.

This clonotype has ten or more counts. V and J are TRBV7-2 and TRBJ2-1; 7 bases agree with TRBD2. The CDR3 runs 15 residues. From germline, CDR1 is SGHTA and CDR2 FQGNSA. Unmatched junction bases numbered 3, after V lost 1 base and J lost 3 bases. CDR3 amino acids: CASSLGDYYYNEQFF. Here the CDR3 DNA reads TGTGCCAGCAGCTTAGGGGACTATTACTACAATGAGCAGTTCTTC. Full variable domain (outside the CDR3, taken from reference TRBV7-2 and TRBJ2-1): GAGVSQSPSNKVTEKGKDVELRCDPISGHTALYWYRQSLGQGLEFLIYFQGNSAPDKSGLPSDRFSAERTGGSVSTLTIQRTQQEDSAVYLCASSLGDYYYNEQFFGPGTRLTVL.

This clonotype has a single count. V is TRBV4-1 and J is TRBJ2-6; D is undetermined. Germline V gene sequence: CDR1 MGHRA, CDR2 YSYEKL. This CDR3 contains 16 residues. V lost 7 bases and J lost 0, with 13 bases in between. The chain's CDR3 is CASTRIPSSGANVLTF. Here the CDR3 DNA reads TGCGCCAGCACCAGAATACCTAGCTCTGGGGCCAACGTCCTGACTTTC.

This clonotype was observed a few times. The V and J genes are TRBV7-2 and TRBJ2-2; 13 bases agree with TRBD2. Germline V gene data show CDR1 as SGHTA and CDR2 as FQGNSA. The V gene end was trimmed by 10 bases and the J gene end by 3 bases; junction bases not matched to a gene: 5. This CDR3 region has 15 residues. CDR3 DNA: TGTGCCACGAGACTAGCGGGGGGTCACACCGGGGAGCTGTTTTTT. Its protein is CATRLAGGHTGELFF.

The sample holds a few counts of this clonotype. This chain connects TRBV20-1 to TRBJ1-1; the D gene is possibly TRBD1 (5 bases). V shed 0 bases and J shed 5 bases, with 19 bases lying between them. The CDR3 covers 16 residues. From germline, CDR1 is DFQATT and CDR2 SNEGSKA (reference sequence). CDR3 sequence reads: CSARELLSGRRTEAFF. The CDR3 DNA reads TGCAGTGCTAGAGAACTCCTTTCAGGGAGGAGGACTGAAGCTTTCTTT.

The chain recombines TRBV7-2 with TRBJ1-1; unclear D gene. The CDR3 runs to 12 residues. Trimming removed 2 bases from V and 3 bases from J, with 4 bases in between. Germline-derived CDR1 and CDR2 are SGHTA and FQGNSA. As DNA, the CDR3 is TGTGCCAGCAGCTTAAGGCACACTGAAGCTTTCTTT. This sequence encodes CASSLRHTEAFF. The full variable domain, completed using reference TRBV7-2 and TRBJ1-1, is GAGVSQSPSNKVTEKGKDVELRCDPISGHTALYWYRQSLGQGLEFLIYFQGNSAPDKSGLPSDRFSAERTGGSVSTLTIQRTQQEDSAVYLCASSLRHTEAFFGQGTRLTVV.